Listed below are T cell receptor beta chains from one sample, sequenced in a study of shared clonotypes between healthy human individuals. Clones were read by immunoSEQ multiplex PCR, and TCRdb kept only the in-frame ones, dropping some. The sample includes roughly 1 million clones, approximately 68% seen only once; the top ten take approximately 1.5%. Sample: memory CD4+ T cells sorted from blood. These TCRs come from a young man in good health. CDR3s leave out the opening cysteine and the closing phenylalanine or tryptophan. The order of the fields is V gene, CDR3 protein.

TRBV28,ASSPQGYNSPLH
TRBV5-6,ASSFTLSSGANVLT
TRBV10-1,ASSESVGQETQY
TRBV30,AWSQREGDEQY
TRBV5-4,ASSLQGSGNTIY
TRBV29-1,TVNAGGEKLF
TRBV30,AWSVTGRTGELF
TRBV7-7,ASSSLASETQY
TRBV9,ASSPDPQRRSNEQF
TRBV10-3,AISETGTGDEQY
TRBV5-1,ASSLTSGTFTDTQY
TRBV27,ASSPRSGSTYEQY
TRBV6-1,ASRFGQGAGQPQH
TRBV5-5,ASSFDGNSNQPQH
TRBV5-1,ASSLVGNGETQY
TRBV19,ASSIPDRGHEQY
TRBV18,ASSPRAPTIREMSNTEAF
TRBV28,ASSKNRGYEQY
TRBV30,AWRVGLSANYGYT
TRBV5-4,ASSRQGGGGTDTQY
TRBV7-9,ASRPQGANPF
TRBV7-2,ASSLVLAGITGELF
TRBV18,ASSPGQVTNTGELF
TRBV27,ASSSKRHYGYT
TRBV6-6,ASSYEDQPLGPGQF
TRBV5-4,ASSFTSLSDTQY
TRBV5-1,ATRRGLAGEPGYEQY
TRBV11-2,ASSPLETQY
TRBV18,ASSPQVGSANQPQH
TRBV5-5,ASSLMGEGYGYT
TRBV9,ASSVVGLASTDTQY
TRBV15,ATKISGSSYNEQF
TRBV4-1,ASNYQGASSYNEQF
TRBV7-9,ASSSRGRNTIY
TRBV6-6,ASSPGQGNYGYT
TRBV5-1,ASSLADSAAYYEQY
TRBV19,ASSIGLLNTGELF
TRBV11-3,ASSLEGGNTGELF
TRBV5-8,ASSLAGDLMGQGSYEQY
TRBV6-1,ASSEADRGNTEAF
TRBV19,ASKREFASGNTRED
TRBV11-3,ASSPGTVSYEQY
TRBV7-9,ASSLATGGGSPLH